Each of the 7 T cell receptor beta chains below was sequenced from the same sample in a study of blood T cell repertoires in COVID-19. The method was immunoSEQ multiplex PCR; TCRdb's version includes in-frame clones alone and lacks a portion of them. The profile shows about 260,000 clones, about 90% of them singletons. Sequenced material: PBMCs or T cells enriched from blood (not recorded which). Source of these receptors: a woman aged 30 to 39 with acute COVID-19.

The chain links TRBV5-1 to TRBJ2-4; 9 nucleotides line up with TRBD2. This CDR3 contains 17 residues. V lost 0 bases to trimming and J lost 3 bases; unmatched junction nucleotides: 7. Germline V gene lookup returns CDR1 SGHRS and CDR2 YFSETQ. The chain's CDR3 is CASSLGVAGGDKNIQYF. DNA for the CDR3: TGCGCCAGCAGCTTGGGAGTGGCGGGAGGGGACAAAAACATTCAGTACTTC.

This rearrangement joins TRBV5-6 to TRBJ1-1; tentatively, D is TRBD1 (6 bases). Germline V gene sequence: CDR1 SGHDT, CDR2 YYEEEE. CDR3 length equals 14 residues. With 4 bases removed from V and 3 bases from J, the gap between germline ends came to 13 bases. In DNA form, the CDR3 reads TGTGCCAGCAGCCCAGGGGCGGGGGACACTGAAGCTTTCTTT. Translated: CASSPGAGDTEAFF.

The V call is TRBV28, the J call TRBJ2-7, with 7 bases that match TRBD2. In germline, CDR1 is MDHEN, CDR2 SYDVKM. V dropped 2 bases and J dropped 7; count of bases not matched to a gene: 17. The CDR3 is 17 amino acids. CDR3 sequence reads: CASSLGAGLAEGWEQYF. Written as DNA, the CDR3 is TGTGCCAGCAGTTTAGGGGCCGGGCTAGCGGAGGGTTGGGAGCAGTACTTC.

This rearrangement joins TRBV29-1 to TRBJ1-6; 8 positions match TRBD1. This CDR3 region has 13 residues. Trimming took 4 bases from V and 8 from J; bases not matched to a gene: 4. Germline-derived CDR1 and CDR2 are SQVTM and ANQGSEA. The CDR3 sequence: CSVGETGDSPLHF. DNA of the CDR3: TGCAGCGTTGGGGAGACAGGGGATTCACCCCTCCACTTT.

This chain connects TRBV28 to TRBJ1-1, with TRBD1 matching 7 bases. The CDR3 has 14 amino acids. V was pared by 8 bases and J by 0 bases, with 6 bases of the junction left unmatched. Germline-derived CDR1 and CDR2 are MDHEN and SYDVKM. The CDR3 DNA follows: TGTGCCAGCGGGGAACAGGGGTTGAACACTGAAGCTTTCTTT. Translated, it gives CASGEQGLNTEAFF.

This clone occurred a few times. The chain is built from TRBV11-2 and TRBJ1-1; D remains unclear. Per the germline V gene, CDR1 is SGHAT and CDR2 is FQNNGV. The CDR3 extends over 14 amino acids. The V gene lost 5 bases and the J gene lost 0 bases, with 10 bases spanning the gap. CDR3 region: CASSHGALNTEAFF. The CDR3 bases are TGTGCCAGCAGCCATGGAGCTCTGAACACTGAAGCTTTCTTT.

The chain has TRBV5-1 and TRBJ2-7, with 7 positions matching TRBD1. V was clipped by 2 bases and J by 0 bases; unmatched bases: 2. Germline CDR1 reads SGHRS; CDR2 reads YFSETQ. This CDR3 contains 14 residues. CDR3 sequence: CASSFWDSSYEQYF. CDR3 DNA: TGCGCCAGCAGCTTCTGGGACAGCTCCTACGAGCAGTACTTC.